The clone carrying this TCR beta chain showed up just a few times. In the original workflow: Estimation of nucleated cell counts relied on the amplification of reference gene primers. The table came from immunoSEQ multiplex PCR; TCRdb's copy has only in-frame clones and leaves some out. From that table come the V and J calls and clone size; the DNA was used to work out D and trimming. The sample records approximately 110,000 clones, approximately 85% being singletons. The data belong to a study of blood T cell repertoires in COVID-19. During active infection, Seattle patients enrolled and were then monitored through disease. With 0 bases clipped from V and 7 bases from J, the junction kept 8 bases outside the gene matches. The V gene's germline CDR1 is SGDLS and CDR2 YYNGEE. The CDR3 covers 15 residues.

The source is an elderly woman with COVID-19, enrolled during active disease. This sequence joins TRBV9 and TRBJ2-3; TRBD2 matches at 7 bases. The material sequenced was peripheral blood. The CDR3 DNA sequence: TGTGCCAGCAGCGTAGTAGTGGGAGGGGATAATACGCAGTATTTT. Amino acids: CASSVVVGGDNTQYF.